The 31 T cell receptor beta chains below all came from one sample that was sequenced in a study of control samples from healthy donors and cancer patients (TCRdb year 2020). The library relied on the immunoSEQ multiplex PCR assay. TCRdb obtained this table from immuneACCESS and retained in-frame rearrangements with V and J assigned. These tables miss some clones; where compared with another copy, unresolved V genes account for less than half of the shortfall, and the remainder is unexplained. A total of about 110,000 clones appear in this sample, roughly nine tenths of them only once. The top ten constitute 7.8% of the sample. The sequenced sample was blood. The source is a woman between 18 and 29 years old in good health.

The chain joins TRBV3-1 (or the pseudogene TRBV3-2) to TRBJ1-1, with a possible D match to TRBD1 (5 bases). The V gene's germline CDR1 is LGHDT and CDR2 YNNKEL (reference sequence). The V end lost 2 bases, the J end lost 4 bases, and 11 bases lay between the germline ends. The CDR3 loop spans 14 amino acids. The CDR3 protein is CASSQNGQITEAFF. The CDR3 region has the DNA TGTGCCAGCAGCCAAAACGGACAAATCACTGAAGCTTTCTTT.

This sequence joins TRBV6-5 and TRBJ1-1, with 8 bases aligning to TRBD1. This CDR3 contains 13 residues. Unmatched junction bases numbered 3, after V lost 8 bases and J lost 1 base. Germline CDR1 and CDR2: MNHEY and SVGAGI. The CDR3 coding sequence is TGTGCCAGCTGTACAGGGGGGAACACTGAAGCTTTCTTT. This translates into CASCTGGNTEAFF.

The chain couples TRBV3-1 (or the pseudogene TRBV3-2) to TRBJ1-2, with 8 nucleotides matching TRBD1. Germline-derived CDR1 and CDR2 are LGHDT and YNNKEL (reference sequence). Unmatched junction bases numbered 9, after V lost 4 bases and J lost 5 bases. The CDR3 is 15 amino acids. The CDR3 loop reads CASSPRDRTSYGYTF. The CDR3 DNA reads TGTGCCAGCAGCCCGAGGGACAGGACCTCATATGGCTACACCTTC.

The rearrangement joins TRBV4-2 to TRBJ1-1, with a tentative D call TRBD1 (6 bases). The CDR3 consists of 17 residues. The ends were cut back, 1 base at V and 0 bases at J, with 15 bases in the middle. From germline, CDR1 is LGHNA and CDR2 YNFKEQ. The CDR3 is CASSQADHRDMNTEAFF. CDR3 bases: TGTGCCAGCAGCCAAGCCGACCACAGGGACATGAACACTGAAGCTTTCTTT.

This clone appeared once. The chain joins TRBV18 to TRBJ2-5, with D uncertain. The CDR3 covers 12 residues. Germline CDR1 reads KGHSH; CDR2 reads LQKENI. Trimming took off 0 bases at V and 7 bases at J, with 6 bases between the two ends. CDR3 sequence: CASSPPSGTQYF. In nucleotides, the CDR3 is TGTGCCAGCTCACCACCCTCGGGGACCCAGTACTTC.

This clone occurred a few times. The chain uses TRBV5-5 and TRBJ1-5; D unresolved. Germline V gives CDR1 SGHKS, CDR2 YYEKEE (reference sequence). This CDR3 has 14 amino acids. The germline V and J ends were trimmed by 5 bases and 2 bases, with 11 bases remaining between them. CDR3: CASRPGVGNQPQHF. For the CDR3, the DNA is TGTGCCAGCAGACCGGGTGTCGGCAATCAGCCCCAGCATTTT.

The chain uses TRBV3-1 (or the pseudogene TRBV3-2) and TRBJ2-7; no clear D gene. V dropped 2 bases and J dropped 2 bases, with 10 bases sitting between them. Germline loops: CDR1 LGHDT, CDR2 YNNKEL (reference sequence). This CDR3 has 14 residues. In DNA, the CDR3 is TGTGCCAGCAGCCAATCACTTTTCACCTACGAGCAGTACTTC. Translation gives CASSQSLFTYEQYF.

V and J are TRBV4-2 and TRBJ2-2; 11 nucleotides match TRBD2. CDR1 is LGHNA and CDR2 is YNFKEQ in the germline V gene. The J segment lost 4 bases and the V segment lost 5 bases, leaving 12 bases of the junction unmatched. This CDR3 spans 18 amino acids. This CDR3 reads CASSDIAGGKAITGELFF. The CDR3 DNA is TGTGCCAGCAGCGATATAGCGGGAGGGAAAGCCATCACCGGGGAGCTGTTTTTT.

The chain employs TRBV23-1 and TRBJ2-5; TRBD2 agrees at 8 bases. TRBV23-1 is annotated as an ORF whose role is uncertain. The CDR3 covers 14 residues. J was trimmed by 5 bases and V by 3 bases; bases with no gene match: 5. This chain's CDR3 is CASSHSGGRETQYF. The CDR3 DNA follows: TGCGCCAGCAGTCATTCGGGGGGGCGGGAGACCCAGTACTTC.

The chain uses TRBV18 and TRBJ1-6; 8 positions agree with TRBD1. Germline V lookup: CDR1 KGHSH, CDR2 LQKENI. The length of the CDR3 is 16 residues. V lost 1 base and J lost 9; bases outside the gene matches: 8. The CDR3 here is CASSPLDRESSSPLHF. Here the CDR3 DNA reads TGTGCCAGCTCACCACTGGACAGGGAGAGTAGTTCACCCCTCCACTTT.

This clone showed up just once. The CDR3 nucleotides are TGTGCCAGCAGCAAACAGAGAAACAGGAACCACAATGAGCAGTTCTTC. This gives the protein CASSKQRNRNHNEQFF. J is TRBJ2-1 and V is TRBV21-1; the table's D call, TRBD1, was not checked against the DNA. TRBV21-1 corresponds to a pseudogene. CDR3 length: 16 amino acids.

The V call is TRBV5-4, the J call TRBJ1-1, with 9 bases identical to TRBD1. Germline-derived CDR1 and CDR2 are SGHNT and YYREEE (reference sequence). Trimming removed 3 bases from V and 4 bases from J; junction bases left unmatched: 4. The CDR3 runs 14 residues. CDR3 DNA sequence: TGTGCCAGCAGCTCGGGACAGGGCGTCACTGAAGCTTTCTTT. It yields the protein CASSSGQGVTEAFF.

The V gene is TRBV7-9, the J gene TRBJ2-7; weak D call: TRBD1 (6 bases). The germline V gene encodes CDR1 SEHNR and CDR2 FQNEAQ (reference sequence). V lost 5 bases and J 0 bases, leaving 14 bases between the germline ends. The CDR3 length is 15 residues. CDR3 protein: CASSPLDSYSYEQYF. The CDR3 DNA is TGTGCCAGCAGCCCATTGGACAGTTACTCCTACGAGCAGTACTTC.

The genes are TRBV7-2 and TRBJ2-1, with 11 bases identical to TRBD2. From germline, CDR1 is SGHTA and CDR2 FQGNSA. Losses at the gene ends were 5 bases for V and 7 bases for J; bases not matched to a gene: 13. The CDR3 runs to 17 residues. Here the CDR3 reads CASSTQISGGARNEQFF. The CDR3, as DNA: TGTGCCAGCAGCACCCAGATTAGCGGGGGGGCCAGGAATGAGCAGTTCTTC.

V gene TRBV5-1 combines with J gene TRBJ2-3, with TRBD2 matching 8 bases. Germline V CDR1 and CDR2: SGHRS, YFSETQ. J was trimmed by 1 base and V by 0 bases; bases with no gene match: 7. The length of the CDR3 is 17 residues. CDR3 sequence reads: CASSLGPGTRGTDTQYF. The CDR3 bases are TGCGCCAGCAGCTTGGGCCCCGGGACTAGGGGCACAGATACGCAGTATTTT.

This chain joins TRBV6-2 or TRBV6-3 and TRBJ2-2; 16 nucleotides match TRBD2. Germline CDR1 and CDR2: MNHEY and SVGEGT. The CDR3 sequence is 19 residues long. Trimming at V came to 2 bases and at J to 7 bases, leaving 10 bases not matched to a gene. The chain's CDR3 is CASSYGTSGGARSGGELFF. CDR3 sequence (DNA): TGTGCCAGCAGTTACGGGACTAGCGGGGGGGCCCGCTCCGGCGGGGAGCTGTTTTTT.

V usage is TRBV6-5 and J usage is TRBJ2-1; 8 bases fit TRBD2. Germline assignment: CDR1 MNHEY and CDR2 SVGAGI. This CDR3 has 14 residues. Losses at the gene ends were 4 bases for V and 1 base for J; bases not matched to a gene: 0. In DNA, the CDR3 is TGTGCCAGCAGTTTAGCGGGGTCCTACAATGAGCAGTTCTTC. Its protein product is CASSLAGSYNEQFF.

The V gene is TRBV7-2, the J gene TRBJ1-1; no firm D call. Trimming removed 5 bases at V and 3 bases at J, with 10 bases between. This CDR3 has 13 residues. Germline assignment: CDR1 SGHTA and CDR2 FQGNSA. The CDR3 reads CASSPPWDTEAFF. CDR3 DNA sequence: TGTGCCAGCAGCCCCCCTTGGGACACTGAAGCTTTCTTT.

This clone has only one observation. The J gene is TRBJ2-3, the V gene TRBV4-3, with D unresolved. This CDR3 spans 14 amino acids. The V gene lost 5 bases and the J gene lost 5 bases, with 14 bases spanning the gap. Looked up from germline, CDR1 is LGHNA and CDR2 is YSLEER. CDR3 sequence reads: CASSVGTDGDTQYF. The CDR3 region has the DNA TGCGCCAGCAGCGTTGGAACAGACGGAGATACGCAGTATTTT.

This chain links TRBV18 with TRBJ2-2, with 8 bases aligning to TRBD2. In germline, CDR1 is KGHSH, CDR2 LQKENI. The junction had 5 bases not matched to a gene; V was cut back by 8 bases and J by 0 bases. The length of the CDR3 is 15 residues. The CDR3 reads CASVPGLANTGELFF. CDR3 coding DNA: TGTGCCAGCGTACCGGGACTAGCGAACACCGGGGAGCTGTTTTTT.

The CDR3 region is CASSIEGVNTEAFF. The CDR3 nucleotides are TGTGCCAGTAGTATTGAGGGGGTGAACACTGAAGCTTTCTTT. The chain is built from TRBV19 and TRBJ1-1, with a weak D call TRBD1 (6 bases). V lost 3 bases, J lost 0 bases, and 8 bases lay in between. The length of the CDR3 is 14 residues. CDR1 LNHDA and CDR2 SQIVND come from the germline V gene (reference sequence).

This clone was found once. The chain couples TRBV7-2 to TRBJ2-5, with no clear D. In germline, CDR1 is SGHTA, CDR2 FQGNSA. Trimming removed 1 base from V and 3 bases from J, with 9 bases in between. This CDR3 spans 14 amino acids. The CDR3 here is CASSLGDGEETQYF. CDR3 DNA sequence: TGTGCCAGCAGCTTAGGAGATGGGGAAGAGACCCAGTACTTC.

V is TRBV5-4 and J is TRBJ1-5; 7 bases agree with TRBD1. Germline CDR1 is SGHNT and CDR2 is YYREEE (reference sequence). With 1 base clipped from V and 6 bases from J, the junction kept 13 bases outside the gene matches. The CDR3 contains 17 residues. CDR3 residues: CASSLLTGYTGGQPQHF. CDR3 bases: TGTGCCAGCAGCTTGCTGACAGGGTATACGGGAGGTCAGCCCCAGCATTTT. The complete variable domain, with remaining parts taken from reference TRBV5-4 and TRBJ1-5, reads ETGVTQSPTHLIKTRGQQVTLRCSSQSGHNTVSWYQQALGQGPQFIFQYYREEENGRGNFPPRFSGLQFPNYSSELNVNALELDDSALYLCASSLLTGYTGGQPQHFGDGTRLSIL.

The V call is TRBV12-3 or TRBV12-4, the J call TRBJ1-4, with D possibly matching TRBD1 (5 bases). The CDR3 contains 12 residues. The V and J ends lost 9 bases and 7 bases respectively, with 12 bases between them. The CDR3 here is CASQGDFEKLFF. The CDR3, as DNA: TGTGCCAGTCAGGGAGACTTTGAAAAACTGTTTTTT.

The V and J genes are TRBV10-2 and TRBJ2-3, with 11 bases aligning to TRBD1. The CDR3 extends over 14 amino acids. V shed 6 bases, J shed 3 bases, and the junction held 2 bases outside the gene matches. CDR1 and CDR2 from the germline V gene are WSHSY and SAAADI. The CDR3, as DNA: TGCGCCAGCAGGGACAGGGGGCTTACAGATACGCAGTATTTT. This codes for CASRDRGLTDTQYF.

The CDR3 nucleotides are TGTGCCAGCAGCCCAGGGGGTATTGCTTCACCCCTCCACTTT. Translated: CASSPGGIASPLHF. This rearrangement joins TRBV7-6 to TRBJ1-6; TRBD1 agrees at 7 bases. The CDR3 is made up of 14 amino acids. CDR1 SGHVS and CDR2 FNYEAQ come from the germline V gene. Trimming removed 5 bases from V and 9 bases from J; junction bases left unmatched: 7.

As for this clone: One junction end does not reproduce the germline sequence, and a read error may be involved. The J gene is TRBJ1-1, the V gene TRBV7-2; D is ambiguous. Germline CDR1 reads SGHTA; CDR2 reads FQGNSA. CDR3 size: 14 residues. The CDR3 DNA reads as TGTGCCGGCAGCTTAGGTAGGGCGTACACTGAAGCTTTCTTT. It specifies CAGSLGRAYTEAFF.

The V gene is TRBV27, the J gene TRBJ2-7; D not certain. V lost 5 bases and J 2 bases, leaving 28 bases between the germline ends. Germline V lookup: CDR1 MNHEY, CDR2 SMNVEV (reference sequence). This CDR3 contains 19 residues. Written as DNA, the CDR3 is TGTGCCAGCAGTCCGCTACCCCGGCCGATTACATTAATTACCTACGAGCAGTACTTC. This translates into CASSPLPRPITLITYEQYF.

This clone has just a few counts. The chain links TRBV10-3 to TRBJ2-7; 15 bases fit TRBD2. CDR1 is ENHRY, CDR2 SYGVKD, per germline. Trimming took 3 bases from V and 4 from J; bases not matched to a gene: 4. This CDR3 contains 16 residues. CDR3 amino acids: CAISDRGLAGGYEQYF. The CDR3 nucleotides read TGTGCCATCAGTGACAGAGGACTAGCGGGGGGGTACGAGCAGTACTTC.

This clone occurred a few times. V gene TRBV6-5 combines with J gene TRBJ1-1; perhaps TRBD1 as D (5 bases). Germline values: CDR1 MNHEY, CDR2 SVGAGI. There are 14 residues in the CDR3. V lost 7 bases and J lost 3, with 15 bases in between. The CDR3, as DNA: TGTGCCAGCAAGGGGCAGGGTTTTCACACTGAAGCTTTCTTT. Its protein is CASKGQGFHTEAFF.

The chain has TRBV11-2 and TRBJ2-5, with D uncertain. Germline V gives CDR1 SGHAT, CDR2 FQNNGV. The CDR3 sequence is 13 residues long. With 2 bases removed from V and 5 bases from J, the gap between germline ends came to 9 bases. The chain's CDR3 is CASSLPRVETQYF. The DNA for the CDR3 is TGTGCCAGCAGCTTACCTCGAGTGGAGACCCAGTACTTC.